Listed below are T cell receptor beta chains from one sample, sequenced in a study of tumor-infiltrating lymphocytes in primary liver carcinoma. TCRdb itself ran the multiplex PCR reads through MiXCR, one entry per CDR3 protein. The data show about 30,000 distinct CDR3 sequences, approximately 76% seen once. Input material: liver tumor tissue from sampling region 3. Source of these receptors: a woman between 25 and 40 years old with primary liver carcinoma and hepatitis B virus infection. Both conserved end residues are part of each CDR3. D genes are given only for firm matches. Rows may omit the clone size; those that give it use once, few, many or a size class.

v_gene	abundance	d_gene	j_gene	CDR3nt	CDR3aa
TRBV4-3	NA	TRBD2	TRBJ2-1	TGCGCCAGCAGCCAAAAGGTAGCGGGAGCCAGAGATGAAAAGTTCTTC	CASSQKVAGARDEKFF
TRBV10-3	once	NA	TRBJ2-5	TGTGCCATCAGTGAGTCGGCTATCAGACAAGAGGCCCAGTATTTC	CAISESAIRQEAQYF
TRBV11-3	NA	NA	TRBJ2-3	TGTGCCACCAGCATTAGCGACCTCACAGATACGCAGTACTTT	CATSISDLTDTQYF
TRBV7-9	NA	NA	TRBJ1-2	TGTGCCAGCAGCTTAGTGTACCGAGGCCAGTCGAATGGCTACACCTTC	CASSLVYRGQSNGYTF
TRBV10-3	NA	NA	TRBJ2-1	TGTACCATCAGTCACACGGTGACCCGGGATGAGCAGTTCTTC	CTISHTVTRDEQFF
TRBV6-6	many	NA	TRBJ2-2	TGTGCCAGTGCGATTCGCGGTGGCGGGGAGCTGTTTTTT	CASAIRGGGELFF
TRBV7-2	NA	NA	TRBJ2-7	TGTGCCAGCGGCTTATCTAGCCGGATTTACGAGCAGTACTTC	CASGLSSRIYEQYF
TRBV29-1	NA	NA	TRBJ1-2	TGCAGCGTTATCCATTGGGGTGACGACTACACCTTC	CSVIHWGDDYTF
TRBV11-2	many	NA	TRBJ2-3	TGTGCCAGTAGCTTGAACCCGGAGCCCGATACGCAGTATTTT	CASSLNPEPDTQYF
TRBV29-1	NA	NA	TRBJ1-2	TGCAACGTCGTCCATTGGGGTGGTGGCTACACCTTC	CNVVHWGGGYTF
TRBV11-2	many	TRBD1	TRBJ2-7	TGTGCCAGCTGCTCAGGGGGCGGCTTCGAGCAGTACTTC	CASCSGGGFEQYF
TRBV11-3	many	NA	TRBJ2-3	TGTGCCAGCAGCTTAGATCCGTCCAGTTTCACCCCCTTTTTC	CASSLDPSSFTPFF
TRBV12-3/TRBV12-4	NA	NA	TRBJ2-3	TGTGCCAGCAGCCTAAGGGCCGAGAACACAGATACGCAGTATTTT	CASSLRAENTDTQYF
TRBV5-6	NA	NA	TRBJ2-2	TGTGCCAGTAGTTTGGCACCCAGAGTCACCTGGGAGCTATTTTTT	CASSLAPRVTWELFF
TRBV6-2/TRBV6-3	NA	NA	TRBJ1-1	TGTGTCAGCAGCCAGACACCGGCCTTAACGGCTTTCTTT	CVSSQTPALTAFF
TRBV11-2	NA	TRBD1	TRBJ1-1	TGTGTCAGCAACCCCGGGACAGAAGCCTTCTTT	CVSNPGTEAFF
TRBV20-1	many	NA	TRBJ2-1	TGCAGTGCTAGACTCGGGAGTGAGCAGTTCTTC	CSARLGSEQFF
TRBV5-4	once	NA	TRBJ2-3	TGTTTCAGCAACGTAGACGGACACCCTCCACCCACAGATACGCAGTATTTT	CFSNVDGHPPPTDTQYF
TRBV11-2	NA	NA	TRBJ1-5	TGTTCCAGCAGCACCGGACGGTTTCCCGAGCCCCAACATTTT	CSSSTGRFPEPQHF
TRBV30	NA	TRBD2	TRBJ2-2	TGTGGCTGGAGTGCACAACTAGCGGACACCGGGGAGCTGTTTTTT	CGWSAQLADTGELFF
TRBV11-2	NA	NA	TRBJ2-2	TGTGCCAGCAGCTTGGTCTGTACAGGGACCGGGGAGCTGTTTTTT	CASSLVCTGTGELFF
TRBV11-2	NA	TRBD1	TRBJ2-3	TGTAGCAGCAGCTCAACCCGGTTACAGGGGGCAGATACGCAGTATTTT	CSSSSTRLQGADTQYF
TRBV4-3	NA	NA	TRBJ1-2	TGCGCCAGCAGCCATGAATTGGACTATGGCTACACCTTC	CASSHELDYGYTF
TRBV4-3	NA	TRBD2	TRBJ2-2	TGCGCCACTAGCGTACTAGCGGGAGGGCCCCGTTCGAAGACCGGGGAGCTGTTTTTT	CATSVLAGGPRSKTGELFF